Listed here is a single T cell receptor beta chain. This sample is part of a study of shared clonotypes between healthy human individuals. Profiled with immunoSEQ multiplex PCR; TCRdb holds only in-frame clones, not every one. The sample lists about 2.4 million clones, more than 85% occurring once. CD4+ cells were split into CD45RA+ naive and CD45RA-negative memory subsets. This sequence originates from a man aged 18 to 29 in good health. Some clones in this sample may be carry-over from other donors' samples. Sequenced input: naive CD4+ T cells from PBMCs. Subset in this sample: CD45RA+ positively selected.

CDR3 DNA: TGTGCCTGCTTTGAGAGCGGGACCAGTCAGACCCAGTACTTC. Protein product: CACFESGTSQTQYF. V and J are TRBV30 and TRBJ2-5; 7 bases line up with TRBD2. The ends lost 6 bases at V and 6 bases at J; junction bases unmatched: 13. The CDR3 loop spans 14 amino acids. Germline V CDR1 and CDR2: GTSNPN, SVGIG (reference sequence).